This T cell receptor beta chain was captured in a study of T cell repertoires in cytomegalovirus infection. As regards this clonotype: Its specificity is not known.

CDR3 length: 16 residues. Trimming cost V 2 bases and J 9 bases; bases outside gene matches: 12. Germline assignment: CDR1 DFQATT and CDR2 SNEGSKA (reference sequence). TCRdb analysed the reads with MiXCR anew, one entry per CDR3 protein. The table records hundreds of thousands of distinct CDR3 sequences, around a third of them present only once. The sample was cultured PBMCs, taken from culture after CMV antigen stimulation. This sequence was found in a human donor in good health (CMV status not recorded). Some clones in this sample may be carry-over from other donors' samples. The J gene is TRBJ2-3, the V gene TRBV20-1, with 12 nucleotides matching TRBD2. This chain's CDR3 is CSARQSSGRAVETQYF. The DNA of the CDR3 is TGCAGTGCTAGACAGTCTAGCGGGAGGGCCGTGGAGACGCAGTATTTT.